A selection of T cell receptor beta chains follows, all from one sample in a study of blood T cells in healthy people across ages. One entry per CDR3 protein results from TCRdb running MiXCR on the 5' RACE reads. The sample has some 1.4 million distinct CDR3 sequences, 40% to 50% seen once. Sequencing used blood. These receptors originate from a woman aged 18 to 35 in good health. Both conserved end residues are part of each CDR3. The D gene is left open where the match is weak. Clone size is shown for a subset of rows, as once, few, many or a class of expanded clone.

D	length	J	size	V	CDR3	DNA
TRBD1	17	TRBJ1-3	-	TRBV7-3	CASSFGTGDGSGNTIYF	TGTGCCAGCAGCTTTGGGACAGGGGACGGCTCTGGAAACACCATATATTTT
TRBD2	14	TRBJ2-1	-	TRBV20-1	CSALHSGKSDEQFF	TGCAGTGCTCTACATAGCGGGAAAAGCGACGAGCAGTTCTTC
-	14	TRBJ1-1	few	TRBV6-2/TRBV6-3	CASSETGVNTEAFF	TGTGCCAGCAGTGAGACAGGCGTGAACACTGAAGCTTTCTTT
-	16	TRBJ1-6	-	TRBV20-1	CSARDAGTGGNSPLHF	TGCAGTGCTAGAGATGCGGGGACGGGGGGTAATTCACCCCTCCACTTT
TRBD2	17	TRBJ2-7	-	TRBV3-1	CASSQDLGLDSYNEQYF	TGTGCCAGCAGCCAAGATTTAGGACTAGACTCCTACAATGAGCAGTACTTC
-	16	TRBJ2-3	-	TRBV7-6	CASSLLRRIRTDTQYF	TGTGCCAGCAGCTTACTTCGCAGGATTCGCACAGATACGCAGTATTTT
TRBD1	14	TRBJ1-1	-	TRBV7-3	CASSLTKGAGEAFF	TGTGCCAGCAGCTTAACCAAGGGGGCTGGTGAAGCTTTCTTT
-	16	TRBJ2-1	few	TRBV7-9	CASSLRSSTPYNEQFF	TGTGCCAGCAGCTTAAGGTCTAGCACCCCGTACAATGAGCAGTTCTTC
-	13	TRBJ2-5	-	TRBV20-1	CSASDRRTETQYF	TGCAGTGCTAGCGACAGGCGGACGGAGACCCAGTACTTC
-	18	TRBJ1-2	few	TRBV12-5	CASGLVLGALNTYYGYTF	TGTGCTAGTGGTTTGGTGCTTGGGGCCTTGAATACGTACTATGGCTACACCTTC
TRBD1	16	TRBJ2-1	few	TRBV6-5	CASSSVRTGVPNEQFF	TGTGCCAGCAGTTCGGTCCGGACAGGGGTGCCCAATGAGCAGTTCTTC
-	15	TRBJ1-4	few	TRBV21-1	CASRTPGNYNEKLFF	TGTGCCAGCAGGACACCGGGGAATTATAATGAAAAACTGTTTTTT
TRBD1	15	TRBJ1-5	few	TRBV2	CASNGQAQAGQPQHF	TGTGCCAGCAACGGACAGGCCCAAGCGGGTCAGCCCCAGCATTTT
-	16	TRBJ1-2	-	TRBV7-2	CASSRAQGTGNYGYTF	TGTGCCAGCAGCAGAGCCCAGGGGACGGGAAACTATGGCTACACCTTC
-	11	TRBJ2-1	many	TRBV5-1	CASSLAHEQFF	TGCGCCAGCAGCTTGGCCCATGAGCAGTTCTTC
-	17	TRBJ1-2	-	TRBV6-5	CASSYTEGVAPDYGYTF	TGTGCCAGCAGTTACACAGAAGGGGTCGCTCCCGACTATGGCTACACCTTC
-	14	TRBJ2-1	-	TRBV12-3/TRBV12-4	CASSHYRDPNEQFF	TGTGCCAGCAGTCACTACCGGGATCCCAATGAGCAGTTCTTC
-	14	TRBJ2-7	-	TRBV6-5	CASGDTPKNYEQYF	TGTGCCAGCGGTGACACCCCCAAAAACTACGAGCAGTACTTC
TRBD2	16	TRBJ2-1	-	TRBV5-1	CASSWTGTSGYNEQFF	TGCGCCAGCAGCTGGACCGGGACTAGCGGGTACAATGAGCAGTTCTTC
-	16	TRBJ2-3	-	TRBV6-6	CASSSGADTQTDTQYF	TGTGCCAGCAGTTCGGGAGCGGACACACAAACAGATACGCAGTATTTT
-	15	TRBJ1-2	-	TRBV20-1	CSARGGRGGEDGYTF	TGCAGTGCTAGAGGGGGTCGGGGGGGCGAGGATGGCTACACCTTC
TRBD2	13	TRBJ2-3	-	TRBV20-1	CSAKRGEGDTQYF	TGCAGTGCTAAGCGGGGGGAGGGAGATACGCAGTATTTT
-	14	TRBJ2-1	-	TRBV6-1	CASSDRTTRDEQFF	TGTGCCAGCAGTGACCGGACTACCAGGGATGAGCAGTTCTTC
-	13	TRBJ1-5	few	TRBV6-2/TRBV6-3	CASSYRRDQPQHF	TGTGCCAGCAGTTACAGGCGGGATCAGCCCCAGCATTTT
-	13	TRBJ2-5	many	TRBV4-2	CASSQDRRETQYF	TGTGCCAGCAGCCAAGATCGGCGAGAGACCCAGTACTTC
-	14	TRBJ1-5	once	TRBV12-3/TRBV12-4	CASSNPSRNQPQHF	TGTGCCAGCAGTAACCCTTCAAGGAATCAGCCCCAGCATTTT
-	15	TRBJ1-5	few	TRBV7-9	CASSLDLLDNQPQHF	TGTGCCAGCAGCTTAGATCTCCTCGACAATCAGCCCCAGCATTTT
-	14	TRBJ1-2	-	TRBV14	CASSQPTSPGGYTF	TGTGCCAGCAGCCAACCCACGTCACCGGGGGGCTACACCTTC
-	16	TRBJ2-1	-	TRBV5-1	CASSLFGESSYNEQFF	TGCGCCAGCAGCTTGTTTGGTGAATCCTCCTACAATGAGCAGTTCTTC
-	13	TRBJ1-1	-	TRBV27	CASSVRTASEAFF	TGTGCCAGCAGTGTTCGTACGGCAAGTGAAGCTTTCTTT
-	15	TRBJ1-2	-	TRBV7-2	CASSLGTHGDYGYTF	TGTGCCAGCAGCTTAGGGACCCATGGAGACTATGGCTACACCTTC
-	14	TRBJ2-7	few	TRBV10-3	CAISEGQGGYEQYF	TGTGCCATCAGTGAGGGTCAGGGTGGGTACGAGCAGTACTTC
-	11	TRBJ1-1	-	TRBV7-9	CASSSGREAFF	TGTGCCAGCAGCTCGGGGCGCGAAGCTTTCTTT
TRBD2	16	TRBJ2-1	-	TRBV20-1	CSATGLAGGVYNEQFF	TGCAGTGCAACAGGACTAGCGGGGGGTGTCTACAATGAGCAGTTCTTC
-	14	TRBJ2-1	few	TRBV9	CASSVSSSPTEQFF	TGTGCCAGCAGCGTATCTAGTTCTCCTACTGAGCAGTTCTTC
TRBD1	14	TRBJ2-1	few	TRBV6-2/TRBV6-3	CASSTNRGVNEQFF	TGTGCCAGCAGTACTAACAGGGGGGTGAATGAGCAGTTCTTC
-	13	TRBJ2-7	-	TRBV6-5	CASSDSGYDEQYF	TGTGCCAGCAGTGACTCGGGGTATGACGAGCAGTACTTC
-	13	TRBJ1-4	few	TRBV12-3/TRBV12-4	CASSFGVAEKLFF	TGTGCCAGCAGTTTTGGGGTAGCTGAAAAACTGTTTTTT
TRBD1	16	TRBJ2-5	few	TRBV5-1	CASSLLGQGIQETQYF	TGCGCCAGCAGCCTTCTGGGACAGGGGATACAAGAGACCCAGTACTTC
TRBD2	16	TRBJ2-4	-	TRBV12-3/TRBV12-4	CASSLGLAGGYNEQYF	TGTGCCAGCAGTTTAGGGCTAGCGGGGGGTTACAATGAGCAGTACTTC
-	16	TRBJ2-5	-	TRBV6-5	CASSSSPPPYQETQYF	TGTGCCAGCAGCTCTTCCCCGCCACCGTACCAAGAGACCCAGTACTTC